The source of this T cell receptor beta chain is a study of blood T cell repertoires in COVID-19 (dated by TCRdb to 2020 to 2022). Study-level background: Collaborator samples came from the United States, Italy and Spain and covered acute and convalescent phases of COVID-19. The prospective study material was composed of cDNA or gDNA derived from T cells, B-cell-depleted T cells, or PBMCs. Deeply sampled blood TCRbeta repertoires from subjects exposed to, actively infected with, or recovered from COVID-19 were included in the dataset. The repertoires were released in a freely available public database meant as a resource for research on the immune response to SARS-CoV-2. Samples came from the ongoing ImmuneRACE study (first 160 participants) plus 1,254 subjects from 6 global collaborators. A de-identified subject ID, COVID-19 status, age in years and sex were almost always included in the sample metadata. Where available, HLA class I and class II types were obtained from metadata supplied by the sample provider rather than from assay-based typing. The study at large found these results: How much clinical and demographic metadata was included differed by source and by participant, and the metadata was provided uncurated.

TCRbeta CDR3 regions were amplified from genomic DNA using the immunoSEQ Assay, a bias-controlled multiplex PCR. Concerning the study's data processing: Within the assay, amplification of reference gene primers was used to estimate how many nucleated cells each sample contained. To quantify the absolute abundance of each unique TCRbeta CDR3 rearrangement, sequence reads were collapsed and filtered. For each sample, productive Simpson clonality was calculated as the square root of Simpson's diversity index over productive rearrangements. Here the immuneACCESS table is served through TCRdb, limited to in-frame sequences with V and J called. Missing clones are a known gap in these copies; in checked studies unresolved V genes cover under half, and the rest lacks a known reason. That table is the source of V, J and clone size, and D and trimming were worked out from the DNA. In this sample the table shows about 160,000 clones, approximately 88% of which occur a single time. The top ten clones comprise 13% to 15% of the sample.

Collaborating institutions collected whole blood in K2EDTA tubes following their own protocols. For TCRbeta analysis, collaborators shipped samples in one of three forms: frozen whole blood, isolated PBMCs, or DNA extracted from either of those sample types. In the case of this clone: What antigen it recognizes has not been identified. Base quality data are lacking; no much larger clone is found one base away.

CDR1 is given as SGHVS and CDR2 as FQNEAQ, both from the germline V gene. Trimmed from V: 1 base; trimmed from J: 0 bases; junction bases lacking a gene match: 4. The CDR3 holds 16 amino acids from the cysteine to the phenylalanine. Just the 48-base CDR3 DNA is kept, in frame starting at base 1. This sequence uses TRBV7-8 and TRBJ2-3; TRBD1 lines up with 7 middle nucleotides. The origin of this receptor is a man aged 18 to 29 with active or convalescent COVID-19. The specimen sequenced was peripheral blood. The CDR3 protein sequence reads: CASSLVTGQSTDTQYF. The nucleotides read TGTGCCAGCAGCTTAGTGACGGGACAGAGCACAGATACGCAGTATTTT.